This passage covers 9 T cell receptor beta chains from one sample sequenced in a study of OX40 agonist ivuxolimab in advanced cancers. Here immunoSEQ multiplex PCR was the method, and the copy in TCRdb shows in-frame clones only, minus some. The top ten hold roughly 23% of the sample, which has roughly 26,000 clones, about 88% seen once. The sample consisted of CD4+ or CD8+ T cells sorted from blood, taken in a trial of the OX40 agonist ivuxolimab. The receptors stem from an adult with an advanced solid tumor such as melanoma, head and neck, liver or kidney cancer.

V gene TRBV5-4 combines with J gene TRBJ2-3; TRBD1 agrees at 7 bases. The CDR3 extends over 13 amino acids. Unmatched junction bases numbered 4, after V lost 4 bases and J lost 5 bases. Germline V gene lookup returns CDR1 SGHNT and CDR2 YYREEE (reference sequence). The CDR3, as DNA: TGTGCCAGCAGCGCGACAGGGTTAGATACGCAGTATTTT. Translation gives CASSATGLDTQYF.

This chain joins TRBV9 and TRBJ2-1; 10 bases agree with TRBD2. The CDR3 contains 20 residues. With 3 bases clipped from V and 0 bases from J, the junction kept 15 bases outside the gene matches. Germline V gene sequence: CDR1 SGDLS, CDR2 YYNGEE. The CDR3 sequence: CASSGTLAGVLPSSYNEQFF. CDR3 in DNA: TGTGCCAGCAGCGGAACCCTAGCGGGAGTTTTGCCGAGCTCCTACAATGAGCAGTTCTTC.

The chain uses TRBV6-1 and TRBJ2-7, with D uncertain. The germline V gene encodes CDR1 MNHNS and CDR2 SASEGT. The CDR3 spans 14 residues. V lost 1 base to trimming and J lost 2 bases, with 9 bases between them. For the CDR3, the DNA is TGTGCCAGCAGTGAAGGGCAGCGAACCTACGAGCAGTACTTC. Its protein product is CASSEGQRTYEQYF.

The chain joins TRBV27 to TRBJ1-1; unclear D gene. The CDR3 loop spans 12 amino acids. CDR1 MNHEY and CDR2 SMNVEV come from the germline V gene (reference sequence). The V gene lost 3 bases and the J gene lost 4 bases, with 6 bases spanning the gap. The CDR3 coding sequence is TGTGCCAGCAGTTTTTCAGGCACTGAAGCTTTCTTT. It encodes CASSFSGTEAFF.

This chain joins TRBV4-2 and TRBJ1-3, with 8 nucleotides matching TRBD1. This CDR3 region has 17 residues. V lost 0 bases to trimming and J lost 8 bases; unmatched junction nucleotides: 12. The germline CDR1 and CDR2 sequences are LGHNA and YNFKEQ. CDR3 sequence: CASSQDSGGQGRDTIYF. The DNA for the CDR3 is TGTGCCAGCAGCCAAGATTCCGGCGGACAGGGTCGGGACACCATATATTTT.

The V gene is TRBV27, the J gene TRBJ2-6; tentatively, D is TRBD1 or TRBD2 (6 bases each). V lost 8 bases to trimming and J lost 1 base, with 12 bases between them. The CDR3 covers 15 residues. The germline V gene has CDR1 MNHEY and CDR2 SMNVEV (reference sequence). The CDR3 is CASRGLLSGANVLTF. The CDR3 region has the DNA TGTGCCAGCCGGGGGCTACTGTCTGGGGCCAACGTCCTGACTTTC.

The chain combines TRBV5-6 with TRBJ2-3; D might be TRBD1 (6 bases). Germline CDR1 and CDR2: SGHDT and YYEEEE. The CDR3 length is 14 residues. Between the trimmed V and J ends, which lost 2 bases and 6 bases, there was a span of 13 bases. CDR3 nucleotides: TGTGCCAGCAGCTTAGGGACATCAGCCGATACGCAGTATTTT. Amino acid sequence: CASSLGTSADTQYF.

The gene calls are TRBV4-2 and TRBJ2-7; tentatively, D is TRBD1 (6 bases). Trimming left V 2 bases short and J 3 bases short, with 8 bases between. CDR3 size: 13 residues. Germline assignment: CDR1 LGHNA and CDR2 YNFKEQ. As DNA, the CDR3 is TGTGCCAGCAGCCAACGACAGGACTACGAGCAGTACTTC. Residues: CASSQRQDYEQYF.

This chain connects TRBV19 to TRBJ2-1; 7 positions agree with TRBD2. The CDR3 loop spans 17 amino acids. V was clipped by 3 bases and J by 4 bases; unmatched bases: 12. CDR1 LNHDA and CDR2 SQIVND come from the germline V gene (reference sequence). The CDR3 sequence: CASSITGGDLIYNEQFF. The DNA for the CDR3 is TGTGCCAGTAGTATTACTGGGGGGGACTTAATATACAATGAGCAGTTCTTC.